The sequence of this T cell receptor beta chain was determined in a study of blood T cell repertoires in COVID-19. TCRdb's copy holds only in-frame clones and misses some; the assay was immunoSEQ multiplex PCR. Here the sample spans some 200,000 clones, more than 80% being singletons. V was clipped by 1 base and J by 7 bases; unmatched bases: 10. The CDR3 totals 19 residues. CDR1 LGHNA and CDR2 YNFKEQ come from the germline V gene. Input material: peripheral blood. The clonotype comes from a woman aged 40 to 50 with COVID-19, enrolled during active disease. The chain links TRBV4-2 to TRBJ2-1; 16 positions match TRBD2. The CDR3 is CASSQGAGLAGGPGNEQFF. In DNA form, the CDR3 reads TGTGCCAGCAGCCAAGGCGCGGGACTAGCGGGGGGGCCGGGGAATGAGCAGTTCTTC.